This record looks at one T cell receptor beta chain sequence and its context. It lacks a known antigen. No much larger clonotype is one base removed from it; base qualities were not supplied. Reading from cysteine to phenylalanine, the CDR3 counts 15 amino acids. Kept here is only the CDR3 DNA, which spans 45 bases and is read in frame from base 1. From the germline V gene, CDR1 is SGHTA and CDR2 is FQGNSA. Trimming removed 6 bases from V and 3 bases from J; the gene matches leave 7 bases unexplained. Patients with a history of autoimmune disease or receiving systemic immunosuppression were excluded from the trial. Peripheral blood for TCR sequencing was collected from all dose cohorts at baseline, on cycle 4 day 1, and on cycle 7 day 1. Samples came from an open-label, multicenter, first-in-human phase I dose-escalation trial of ivuxolimab. Adults with locally advanced or metastatic melanoma, renal cell carcinoma, hepatocellular carcinoma or head and neck squamous cell carcinoma were enrolled in the trial. Before TCR sequencing, CD4+ T cells and CD8+ T cells were sorted from peripheral blood as separate populations.

Genomic DNA was extracted from sorted cells for sequencing of the TCRbeta CDR3 region. The immunoSEQ Assay was used to sequence the TCRbeta CDR3 regions. Sourced from immuneACCESS, this table was stored by TCRdb with only in-frame sequences that have V and J called. A share of the clones is absent; for the studies checked, an unresolved V gene accounts for under half, and the remainder has no known explanation. In this sample the table shows some 43,000 clones, around 94% of which occur a single time. The ten largest clones represent approximately 10% of the sample. The source of the sample is a study of OX40 agonist ivuxolimab in advanced cancers. Turning to the overall study: The costimulatory receptor OX40 (CD134) was targeted by ivuxolimab, a fully human IgG2 agonistic monoclonal antibody. Three dose-escalation patients achieved partial responses, one with hepatocellular carcinoma and two with cutaneous melanoma. The paper covers the monotherapy dose-escalation part of the phase I ivuxolimab trial, which included N ≈ 52 patients. Patients were allowed to have had prior anti-PD-1, anti-PD-L1 or anti-CTLA-4 therapy, and 30% to 40% of the dose-escalation patients had previously received checkpoint inhibitors. Intravenous ivuxolimab was administered to patients every 2 weeks at six dose levels: 0.01, 0.1, 0.3, 1.5, 3 and 10 mg/kg. In the dose-escalation cohort, approximately 83% of patients were male, and the mean age was around 65 years with a range of about 20 to 90. Among the roughly 50 dose-escalation patients, some 20 had hepatocellular carcinoma, roughly 15 melanoma, 9 renal cell carcinoma and 9 head and neck cancer. The purpose of peripheral TCRbeta sequencing was to test whether ivuxolimab changed TCR sequence diversity and led to clonal T-cell expansion. What the study reported, not specific to this receptor: Clonal expansion of both CD4+ and CD8+ blood T cells was observed from baseline to week 6 at doses 0.1 to 3.0 mg/kg. Low levels of normalized T-cell clonal expansion were also seen in some nonresponding patients. In partial responders in the 0.1-3.0 mg/kg groups, normalized peripheral clonal expansion was found to be among the lowest, especially among CD8+ T cells. After ivuxolimab, more expanded clones were found on average in CD8+ T cells than in CD4+ T cells. Antigen specificity was not determined for the clonally expanded peripheral T cells.

The chain uses TRBV7-2 and TRBJ2-7, and 11 junction bases match TRBD2. Sequenced material: CD4+ or CD8+ T cells sorted from blood, taken in a trial of the OX40 agonist ivuxolimab. This clonotype originated in an adult with an advanced solid tumor such as melanoma, head and neck, liver or kidney cancer. Read as DNA, the sequence is TGTGCCAGCAGTATCGGACTAGCGGGTGGCTACGAGCAGTACTTC. This sequence encodes CASSIGLAGGYEQYF.